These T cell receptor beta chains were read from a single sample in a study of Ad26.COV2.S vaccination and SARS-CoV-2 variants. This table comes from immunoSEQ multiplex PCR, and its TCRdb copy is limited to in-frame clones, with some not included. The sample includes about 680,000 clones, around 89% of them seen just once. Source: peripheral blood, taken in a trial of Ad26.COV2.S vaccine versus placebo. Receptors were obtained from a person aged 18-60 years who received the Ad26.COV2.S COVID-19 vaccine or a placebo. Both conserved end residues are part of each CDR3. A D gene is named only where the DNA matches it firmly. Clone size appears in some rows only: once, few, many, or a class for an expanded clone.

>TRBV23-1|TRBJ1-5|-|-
TGCGCCAGCAGTCAATCTAAGGAGCCCCAGCATTTT
CASSQSKEPQHF
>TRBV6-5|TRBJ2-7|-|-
TGTGCCAGCAGTTACTCCACAGGGCCGACACCCTACGAGCAGTACTTC
CASSYSTGPTPYEQYF
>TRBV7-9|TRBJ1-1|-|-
TGTGCCAGCAGCCCCGGCGGGCTCAGCGAGACTGAAGCTTTCTTT
CASSPGGLSETEAFF
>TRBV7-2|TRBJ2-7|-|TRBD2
TGTGCCAGCAGCTTGCAGCGGGGGGCCTCCTACGAGCAGTACTTC
CASSLQRGASYEQYF
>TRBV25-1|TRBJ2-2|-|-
TGTGCCAGCAGTGAATTATCCGGCACGAACACCGGGGAGCTGTTTTTT
CASSELSGTNTGELFF
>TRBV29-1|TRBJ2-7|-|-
TGCAGCGTTGGAGATCCAACCTACGAGCAGTACTTC
CSVGDPTYEQYF
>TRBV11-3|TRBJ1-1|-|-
TGTGCCAGCAGCTTGGGACGAGGGAACACTGAAGCTTTCTTT
CASSLGRGNTEAFF
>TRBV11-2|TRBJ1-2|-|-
TGTGCCAGCAGCTCGGGACTGAACTATGGCTACACCTTC
CASSSGLNYGYTF
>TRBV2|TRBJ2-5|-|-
TGTGCCAGCAGTGACGTGGTCGCGACACCAAAGGGGGAGACCCAGTACTTC
CASSDVVATPKGETQYF
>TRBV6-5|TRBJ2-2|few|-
TGTGCCAGCAGTTACGAATTGGGTGACACCGGGGAGCTGTTTTTT
CASSYELGDTGELFF
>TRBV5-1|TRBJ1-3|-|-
TGCGCCAGCAGCTTGGTTGGATCGAGCTCTGGAAACACCATATATTTT
CASSLVGSSSGNTIYF
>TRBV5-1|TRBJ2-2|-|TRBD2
TGCGCCAGCAGCGCCCGACTAGCGGGAGATATCGGGGAGCTGTTTTTT
CASSARLAGDIGELFF
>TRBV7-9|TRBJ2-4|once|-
TGTGCCAGCAGCTTAGTTGGGGCAAACATTCAGTACTTC
CASSLVGANIQYF
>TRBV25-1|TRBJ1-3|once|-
TGTGCCAGCAGTGACGCCCGGCGGAGCTCTGGAAACACCATATATTTT
CASSDARRSSGNTIYF
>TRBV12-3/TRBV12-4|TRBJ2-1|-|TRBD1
TGTGCCAGCAGTCTAACAAACAGGGGGCTTTTCTTC
CASSLTNRGLFF
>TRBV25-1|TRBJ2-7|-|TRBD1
TGTGCCAGCAGTGATCCTAGACAGGGGTCGGGCTACGAGCAGTACTTC
CASSDPRQGSGYEQYF
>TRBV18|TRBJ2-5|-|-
TGTGCCAGCTCACCTTTAGTCGGACTAAAAGGGACCCAGTACTTC
CASSPLVGLKGTQYF
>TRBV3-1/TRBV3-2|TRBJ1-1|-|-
TGTGCCAGCAGATGGGGGGCGGACACTGAAGCTTTCTTT
CASRWGADTEAFF
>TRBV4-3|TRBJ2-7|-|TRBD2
TGCGCCAGCAGCCAAGGTCACACTGGACTAGCGGGGACCTACGAGCAGTACTTC
CASSQGHTGLAGTYEQYF
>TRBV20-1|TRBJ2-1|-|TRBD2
TGCAGTGCTAGTAGAGCGGGGTACAATGAGCAGTTCTTC
CSASRAGYNEQFF
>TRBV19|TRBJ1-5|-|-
TGTGCCAGTATGACTCTGTTGGAGAATCAGCCCCAGCATTTT
CASMTLLENQPQHF
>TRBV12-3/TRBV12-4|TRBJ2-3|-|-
TGTGCCACAAACACAGATACGCAGTATTTT
CATNTDTQYF
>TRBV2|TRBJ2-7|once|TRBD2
TGTGCCAGCAAAGGGACTAGCGGGGCCTACGAGCAGTACTTC
CASKGTSGAYEQYF
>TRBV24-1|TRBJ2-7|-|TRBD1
TGTGCCACCAGTGATTTTTCCGGGACAGTCCTGATAGTTTTGAAGAGAAACTTC
CATSDFSGTVLIVLKRNF
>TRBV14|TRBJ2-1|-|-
TGTGCCAGCAGCCAAGAAATTTGGCGAAAGCAGTTCTTC
CASSQEIWRKQFF
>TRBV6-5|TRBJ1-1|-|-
TGTGCCAGCAGTTACGGGTCGCGGGACACTGAAGCTTTCTTT
CASSYGSRDTEAFF
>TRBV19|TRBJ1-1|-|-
TGTGCCAGTAGAGACAAAATGTTCGGCACTGAAGCTTTCTTT
CASRDKMFGTEAFF
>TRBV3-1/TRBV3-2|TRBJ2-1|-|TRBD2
TGTGCCAGCAGCCAAGGGGCTAGCGGGACCAATGAGCAGTTCTTC
CASSQGASGTNEQFF
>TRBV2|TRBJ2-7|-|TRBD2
TGTGCCAGTGGGAGGGAGGGAGTTGTAAACGAGCAGTACTTC
CASGREGVVNEQYF
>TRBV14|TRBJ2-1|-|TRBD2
TGTGCCAGCAGCCCGGGGACTAGCGGGAGGGACGAGCAGTTCTTC
CASSPGTSGRDEQFF
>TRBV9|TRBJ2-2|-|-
TGTGCCAGCAGCGCCCTCCGTAGCGCGCTCGGGACCGGGGAGCTGTTTTTT
CASSALRSALGTGELFF
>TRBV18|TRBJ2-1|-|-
TGTGCCAGCTCACCCACTAGCCAACCACCAAATGAGCAGTTCTTC
CASSPTSQPPNEQFF
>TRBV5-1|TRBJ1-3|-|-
TGCGCCAGCAGCCAGACAGTGGGTGTCGGGTCCGGAAACACCATATATTTT
CASSQTVGVGSGNTIYF
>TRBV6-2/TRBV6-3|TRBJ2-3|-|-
TGTGCCAGCAGCCAACCACACCGGGCAGCAGATACGCAGTATTTT
CASSQPHRAADTQYF
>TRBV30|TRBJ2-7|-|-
TGTGCCTGGAGTGTAGGCAGTACCTACGAGCAGTACTTC
CAWSVGSTYEQYF
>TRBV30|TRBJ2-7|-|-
TGTGCCTGGAGTGTTTCCGGGTACGAGCAGTACTTC
CAWSVSGYEQYF
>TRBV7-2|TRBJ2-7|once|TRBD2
TGTGCCAGCAGCAAACTAGCGGGGGGCCCAACTTCCTACGAGCAGTACTTC
CASSKLAGGPTSYEQYF
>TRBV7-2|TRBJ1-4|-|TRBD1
TGTGCCAGCAGCTCGACAGGGTGGGGAAAACTGTTTTTT
CASSSTGWGKLFF
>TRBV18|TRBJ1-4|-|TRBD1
TGTGCCAGCTCCCCTCCTTCAGAGGGGAGGGGGCGACTGTTTTTT
CASSPPSEGRGRLFF